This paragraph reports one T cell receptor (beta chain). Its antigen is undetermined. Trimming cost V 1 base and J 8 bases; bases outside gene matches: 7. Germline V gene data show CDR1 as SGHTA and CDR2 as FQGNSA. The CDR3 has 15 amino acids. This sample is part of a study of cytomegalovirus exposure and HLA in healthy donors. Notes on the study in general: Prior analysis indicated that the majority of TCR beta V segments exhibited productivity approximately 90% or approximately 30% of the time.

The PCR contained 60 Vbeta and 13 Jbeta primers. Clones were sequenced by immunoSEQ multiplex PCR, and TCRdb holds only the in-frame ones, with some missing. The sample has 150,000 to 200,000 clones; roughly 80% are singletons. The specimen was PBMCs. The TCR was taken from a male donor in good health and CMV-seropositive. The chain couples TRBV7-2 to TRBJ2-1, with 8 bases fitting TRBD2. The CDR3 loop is CASSLEGLGGYEQFF. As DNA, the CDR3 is TGTGCCAGCAGCTTAGAGGGACTAGGAGGCTATGAGCAGTTCTTC.